This is a list of T cell receptor beta chains from one sample in a study of T cells in localized non-small cell lung cancer. Data came from immunoSEQ multiplex PCR; TCRdb stores just in-frame clones and leaves some out. The sample records 2,000 to 3,000 clones, 34% being singletons. Sequencing was performed on lung tumor tissue, taken before any cancer treatment. These receptors were taken from a man aged 40 to 70 with stage II lung adenocarcinoma. CDR3s include the opening cysteine and the closing phenylalanine or tryptophan. D genes are given only for firm matches. Some rows mark clone size as missing; the rest say once, few, many or name a class of expanded clone.

TRBV11-3	-	-	TRBJ1-1	TGTGCCAGCAGCTTACGCGGATCGGGGACTGAAGCTTTCTTT	CASSLRGSGTEAFF
TRBV19	once	-	TRBJ1-6	TGTGCCAGTAGAACACTAGGGGGGTATAATTCACCCCTCCACTTT	CASRTLGGYNSPLHF
TRBV11-3	medium-sized	TRBD2	TRBJ2-2	TGTGCCAGCAGCTTATCGAGAACGGGGGGACTAGCGACCGGGGAGCTGTTTTTT	CASSLSRTGGLATGELFF
TRBV5-1	few	TRBD2	TRBJ2-5	TGCGCCAGCAGCCTAGGGACTAGCGGGGGTCAAGAGACCCAGTACTTC	CASSLGTSGGQETQYF
TRBV2	-	-	TRBJ1-5	TGTGCCAGCTCGCGGGAGAGACAGCCCCAGCATTTT	CASSRERQPQHF
TRBV11-3	medium-sized	TRBD1	TRBJ1-1	TGTGCCAGCAGACCCAGGGGGAGGCTTGGGGACACTGAAGCTTTCTTT	CASRPRGRLGDTEAFF
TRBV9	few	-	TRBJ2-7	TGTGCCAGCAGGACCGTATTCGCCGAGCAGTACTTC	CASRTVFAEQYF
TRBV6-8	large	-	TRBJ1-1	TGTGCCAGCAGTACACAGGAAGGGGCGGACACTGAAGCTTTCTTT	CASSTQEGADTEAFF
TRBV29-1	-	-	TRBJ1-1	TGCAGCGTTGCCCAGGGGACGAACACTGAAGCTTTCTTT	CSVAQGTNTEAFF
TRBV19	-	-	TRBJ2-2	TGTCTCCAGCATGGGAACACCGGGGAGCTGTTTTTT	CLQHGNTGELFF
TRBV11-1	-	TRBD1	TRBJ2-2	TGTGCCAGCAGCTCCAAAGGGACAGAGACCGGGGAGCTGTTTTTT	CASSSKGTETGELFF
TRBV5-1	-	-	TRBJ1-6	TGCGCCAGCAGCTTGGGGGCAGGCGGCAATTCACCCCTCCACTTT	CASSLGAGGNSPLHF
TRBV5-1	-	-	TRBJ1-1	TGCGCCAGCAGCTTGGATATAGGGTTGAACACTGAAGCTTTCTTT	CASSLDIGLNTEAFF
TRBV6-8	-	TRBD2	TRBJ2-1	TGTGCCAGCAGTCCACCGGGACTAGCGGGGCCTGCCGCCCGGATCTTC	CASSPPGLAGPAARIF
TRBV9	medium-sized	TRBD1	TRBJ1-5	TGTGCCAGCAGTGGGCCGACAGGGCTTGGCAATCAGCCCCAGCATTTT	CASSGPTGLGNQPQHF
TRBV18	-	TRBD1	TRBJ1-5	TGTGCCAGCTCACCCGGGACAGAGAATCAGCCCCAGCATTTT	CASSPGTENQPQHF
TRBV14	-	-	TRBJ2-7	TGTGCCAGCAGCCAATGGGATTACGAGCAGTACTTC	CASSQWDYEQYF
TRBV18	-	-	TRBJ2-1	TGTGCCAGCTCACCAAGCGTGGGGGTGGGTGAGCAGTTCTTC	CASSPSVGVGEQFF
TRBV19	-	TRBD2	TRBJ2-1	TGTGCCAGTACCCCGACTAGCGGGGGGGCGGATGAGCAGTTCTTC	CASTPTSGGADEQFF
TRBV6-8	-	-	TRBJ1-2	TGTGCCATCAGTGCGCCGGGATGGAGTGGCTACACCTTC	CAISAPGWSGYTF
TRBV14	-	TRBD1	TRBJ2-7	TGTGCCAGCAGCCACCCCCCCGGGACAGGGGGCCGCTACGAGCAGTACTTC	CASSHPPGTGGRYEQYF
TRBV19	-	-	TRBJ2-1	TGTGCCAGTAGGGACAGTTTAGGATCCTACAATGAGCAGTTCTTC	CASRDSLGSYNEQFF
TRBV9	few	TRBD1	TRBJ1-1	TGTGCCAGCAGCGTAGACCTCGGACAGGGCAGGACTGAAGCTTTCTTT	CASSVDLGQGRTEAFF
TRBV9	-	-	TRBJ1-3	TGTGCCAGCAGTAAAGATAGCGGGACCTCTGAAAACACCATATATTTT	CASSKDSGTSENTIYF
TRBV19	-	-	TRBJ2-2	TGTGCCAGTGGGCGGGACGGGGAGCTGTTTTTT	CASGRDGELFF
TRBV11-3	medium-sized	-	TRBJ2-3	TGTGCCAGCACCAAGGGCCAGGGGCGGGGCACAGATACGCAGTATTTT	CASTKGQGRGTDTQYF
TRBV6-8	few	-	TRBJ1-1	TGTGCCAGCAGTGCACGGGTGGGTAACACTGAAGCTTTCTTT	CASSARVGNTEAFF
TRBV18	few	TRBD1	TRBJ1-6	TGTGCCAGCTCACCACAGGGGGCATTAGATTCACCCCTCCACTTT	CASSPQGALDSPLHF
TRBV28	large	-	TRBJ1-2	TGTGCCAGCAGGCCTTGGACCGAGAACTATGGCTACACCTTC	CASRPWTENYGYTF
TRBV9	medium-sized	-	TRBJ2-7	TGTGCCAGCAGCCCCCTAGGACAGACCTACGAGCAGTACTTC	CASSPLGQTYEQYF
TRBV1	-	-	TRBJ1-4	TGCGCCAGCAGCCAGGCGCCCCCGGGACCCAATAATGAAAAACTGTTTTTT	CASSQAPPGPNNEKLFF
TRBV2	-	TRBD2	TRBJ2-3	TGTGCCAGCGGACTAGCGGGGAGCACAGATACGCAGTATTTT	CASGLAGSTDTQYF
TRBV28	-	TRBD1	TRBJ2-1	TGTGCCAGCAGTTCGATCGGGACAGGGCTTCGGGAGCAGTTCTTC	CASSSIGTGLREQFF
TRBV30	-	TRBD1	TRBJ1-4	TGTGCCGCAGACAGGGGCGGTGAAAAACTGTTTTTT	CAADRGGEKLFF
TRBV25-1	-	-	TRBJ1-6	TGTGCCACCCGAGGGCAGGAGAATTCACCCCTCCACTTT	CATRGQENSPLHF
TRBV19	-	-	TRBJ2-1	TGTGCCAGTAGTATATTAACAGTCGGTGAGCAGTTCTTC	CASSILTVGEQFF
TRBV19	-	-	TRBJ2-4	TGTGCCAGTAGCCAGAGCCTAGCCAAAAACATTCAGTACTTC	CASSQSLAKNIQYF
TRBV14	-	-	TRBJ2-3	TGTGCCAGCAGCCAAGAGACCGGCGGTCCAGGCACAGATACGCAGTATTTT	CASSQETGGPGTDTQYF
TRBV6-8	-	-	TRBJ1-2	TGTGCCAGCAGTCCTCAGGGAGCTAACTATGGCTACACCTTC	CASSPQGANYGYTF